These 22 T cell receptor beta chains were sequenced from one sample in a study of shared clonotypes between healthy human individuals. TCRdb's table, derived via immunoSEQ multiplex PCR, lists solely in-frame clones and lacks some. The sample lists about 1.5 million clones, 95% to 99% seen once, with around 0.47% in the top ten. Input material: naive CD4+ T cells sorted from blood. The subset was: CD45RA+ positively selected. These TCRs come from a man aged 25 to 45 in good health.

The chain carries TRBV11-2 and TRBJ2-6; D possibly corresponds to TRBD1 (5 bases). This CDR3 comprises 15 residues. CDR1 and CDR2 (germline): SGHAT, FQNNGV. V was clipped by 5 bases and J by 1 base, with 9 bases between them. The CDR3 region is CASSAQGSGANVLTF. The CDR3 DNA reads as TGTGCCAGCAGCGCTCAGGGATCTGGGGCCAACGTCCTGACTTTC.

In DNA form, the CDR3 reads TGCGCCAGCAGCTTGGTTCTAGCGGGAGTCTACGAGCAGTACTTC. It is translated as CASSLVLAGVYEQYF. This chain connects TRBV5-1 to TRBJ2-7; 10 bases agree with TRBD2. V trimming: 0 bases; J trimming: 3 bases; junction bases outside the gene matches: 3. CDR1 SGHRS and CDR2 YFSETQ come from the germline V gene. CDR3 size: 15 residues.

This chain connects TRBV27 to TRBJ2-7; 7 nucleotides align to TRBD1. The germline V gene has CDR1 MNHEY and CDR2 SMNVEV (reference sequence). The CDR3 has 13 residues. V lost 2 bases, J lost 6 bases, and 4 bases stayed unmatched. The CDR3 spells CASSLPDRVEQYF. The DNA of the CDR3 is TGTGCCAGCAGTTTACCTGACAGGGTCGAGCAGTACTTC.

This clone occurred once. The chain carries TRBV29-1 and TRBJ2-1; TRBD2 agrees at 13 bases. The CDR3 is 20 residues long. Germline V lookup: CDR1 SQVTM, CDR2 ANQGSEA. J gave up 1 base and V 5 bases, and 17 bases lay outside the gene matches. CDR3 sequence: CSVWGRKLAGGPLSYNEQFF. The CDR3 DNA reads as TGCAGCGTTTGGGGGAGGAAACTAGCGGGAGGGCCTCTTTCCTACAATGAGCAGTTCTTC.

This chain uses TRBV6-6 with TRBJ1-1; D not certain. There are 12 residues in the CDR3. Germline CDR1 reads MNHNY; CDR2 reads SVGAGI (reference sequence). V lost 8 bases to trimming and J lost 5 bases, with 12 bases between them. The CDR3 protein is CASFRQGTEAFF. The CDR3 coding sequence is TGTGCCAGCTTCAGACAAGGAACTGAAGCTTTCTTT.

V usage is TRBV6-6 and J usage is TRBJ1-5; tentative D call: TRBD1 (6 bases). The germline V gene has CDR1 MNHNY and CDR2 SVGAGI (reference sequence). The CDR3 runs to 14 residues. V lost 6 bases and J 2 bases, leaving 11 bases between the germline ends. DNA for the CDR3: TGTGCCAGCAGCACCGAGGGGGGCAATCAGCCCCAGCATTTT. It is translated as CASSTEGGNQPQHF.

On this clone itself: Other DNA sequences in this specimen translate into the identical CDR3. The chain combines TRBV18 with TRBJ2-7; D is unclear. The CDR3 runs 12 residues. Trimming shortened V by 3 bases and J by 6 bases, and 9 bases separated the two germline ends. Germline lookup yields CDR1 KGHSH and CDR2 LQKENI. Here the CDR3 DNA reads TGTGCCAGCTCACCCGGACGGCTCGAGCAGTACTTC. As protein: CASSPGRLEQYF.

The gene calls are TRBV6-1 and TRBJ1-1, with D unclear. The germline V gene has CDR1 MNHNS and CDR2 SASEGT. V lost 7 bases and J lost 7, with 16 bases in between. The CDR3 runs to 13 residues. CDR3 sequence reads: CASTPGNGDEAFF. The CDR3 bases are TGTGCCAGCACCCCCGGCAACGGTGATGAAGCTTTCTTT.

CDR3 in amino acids: CASSAVAGDAYEQYF. The CDR3 DNA follows: TGTGCCAGCAGCGCCGTAGCGGGGGATGCCTACGAGCAGTACTTC. The V gene is TRBV7-2, the J gene TRBJ2-7; 9 bases agree with TRBD2. Germline CDR1 and CDR2: SGHTA and FQGNSA. J gave up 2 bases and V 5 bases, and 7 bases lay outside the gene matches. CDR3 length: 15 residues.

The gene calls are TRBV28 and TRBJ2-7, with 7 bases matching TRBD1. The CDR3 is 14 residues long. The germline CDR1 and CDR2 sequences are MDHEN and SYDVKM. V lost 2 bases to trimming and J lost 4 bases; unmatched junction nucleotides: 5. The chain's CDR3 is CASSLRTGSYEQYF. The CDR3 region has the DNA TGTGCCAGCAGTTTAAGGACAGGCTCATACGAGCAGTACTTC.

Turning to this clone: Mismatch with germline at one junction end may stem from a read error. V usage is TRBV9 and J usage is TRBJ2-1; D ambiguous. Germline V gene lookup returns CDR1 SGDLS and CDR2 YYNGEE. This CDR3 is 13 amino acids long. CDR3 DNA sequence: TGTGCCAGCAGCTTCATCTTCGACCACCCCTCGATCTTC. Translation: CASSFIFDHPSIF.

V and J are TRBV7-2 and TRBJ2-7; maybe TRBD2 (5 bases). The CDR3 consists of 15 residues. In germline, CDR1 is SGHTA, CDR2 FQGNSA. V was clipped by 6 bases and J by 2 bases, with 17 bases between them. Written as DNA, the CDR3 is TGTGCCAGCAGTCCCGCGACGGGGTTTCCCTACGAGCAGTACTTC. Translation: CASSPATGFPYEQYF.

The chain links TRBV7-2 to TRBJ2-7; TRBD2 is a possible D gene (5 bases). The CDR3 totals 17 residues. The V end lost 3 bases, the J end lost 1 base, and 19 bases lay between the germline ends. Germline CDR1 SGHTA, CDR2 FQGNSA. CDR3 DNA: TGTGCCAGCAGCTTGAGTAGGTCCGGGATAATTTCCTACGAGCAGTACTTC. It encodes CASSLSRSGIISYEQYF.

The chain has TRBV5-5 and TRBJ2-3; TRBD2 matches 7 bases. Germline V gene data show CDR1 as SGHKS and CDR2 as YYEKEE (reference sequence). Trimming at V came to 6 bases and at J to 1 base, leaving 5 bases not matched to a gene. This CDR3 has 14 amino acids. CDR3: CASTGGSGTDTQYF. CDR3 coding DNA: TGTGCCAGCACGGGCGGGAGTGGCACAGATACGCAGTATTTT.

The chain couples TRBV4-1 to TRBJ2-7; D tentatively fits TRBD1 or TRBD2 (7 bases each). V was pared by 4 bases and J by 5 bases, with 21 bases between. CDR3 length equals 16 residues. CDR1 and CDR2 (germline): MGHRA, YSYEKL. CDR3 nucleotide sequence: TGCGCCAGCAGCCGAAGGGAGGGGGCGATCCCGGACGAGCAGTACTTC. It is translated as CASSRREGAIPDEQYF.

Comments on this clone: Other DNA variants within this sample encode the same CDR3. The rearrangement joins TRBV11-2 to TRBJ2-5, with no clear D. This CDR3 contains 11 residues. The V and J ends lost 6 bases and 5 bases respectively, with 7 bases between them. Germline loops: CDR1 SGHAT, CDR2 FQNNGV. The CDR3 region is CASSLKETQYF. CDR3 DNA sequence: TGTGCCAGCAGTCTGAAGGAGACCCAGTACTTC.

The chain is built from TRBV7-9 and TRBJ2-1; D may be TRBD1 or TRBD2 (6 bases each). The CDR3 length is 14 residues. Germline V gene data show CDR1 as SEHNR and CDR2 as FQNEAQ (reference sequence). V lost 1 base and J 15 bases, leaving 19 bases between the germline ends. The CDR3 spells CASSLERRDTVSFF. The CDR3 coding sequence is TGTGCCAGCAGCTTAGAGCGGCGGGACACCGTATCGTTCTTC.

The V and J genes are TRBV21-1 and TRBJ2-1. TRBV21-1 is termed a pseudogene. The CDR3 has 12 residues. In DNA, the CDR3 is TGTGCCAGCAGCAAAGCTGGCAATGAGCAGTTCTTC. Its protein is CASSKAGNEQFF.

The chain is built from TRBV25-1 and TRBJ2-7; D not certain. Germline assignment: CDR1 MGHDK and CDR2 SYGVNS. The CDR3 runs to 15 residues. V lost 1 base to trimming and J lost 0 bases, with 10 bases between them. The chain's CDR3 is CASSELGDYSYEQYF. The CDR3 DNA sequence: TGTGCCAGCAGTGAATTAGGAGATTACTCCTACGAGCAGTACTTC.

The J gene is TRBJ1-1, the V gene TRBV18, with 12 nucleotides matching TRBD1. CDR3 length equals 17 residues. Germline-derived CDR1 and CDR2 are KGHSH and LQKENI. The trim removed 2 bases at V and 1 base at J, leaving 5 bases unmatched. DNA for the CDR3: TGTGCCAGCTCACCAGGGGGACAGGGGGCCAAGAACACTGAAGCTTTCTTT. Translated: CASSPGGQGAKNTEAFF.

This sequence joins TRBV2 and TRBJ1-1; D may be TRBD1 (6 bases). Germline V gives CDR1 SNHLY, CDR2 FYNNEI. The CDR3 is made up of 15 amino acids. V lost 7 bases to trimming and J lost 4 bases, with 19 bases between them. CDR3: CASTHEGGMGTEAFF. The CDR3 coding sequence is TGTGCCAGCACCCATGAGGGGGGGATGGGCACTGAAGCTTTCTTT. Combining the CDR3 with reference TRBV2 and TRBJ1-1 gives the whole variable domain EPEVTQTPSHQVTQMGQEVILRCVPISNHLYFYWYRQILGQKVEFLVSFYNNEISEKSEIFDDQFSVERPDGSNFTLKIRSTKLEDSAMYFCASTHEGGMGTEAFFGQGTRLTVV.

This chain links TRBV2 with TRBJ1-1, with D perhaps matching TRBD1 (6 bases). Germline CDR1 SNHLY, CDR2 FYNNEI. V was pared by 9 bases and J by 1 base, with 21 bases between. CDR3 length equals 16 residues. CDR3 in DNA: TGTGCCAGTACGTGGGGGGCAGACTTTACGAACACTGAAGCTTTCTTT. This encodes CASTWGADFTNTEAFF. The whole variable domain, remainder taken from reference TRBV2 and TRBJ1-1, is EPEVTQTPSHQVTQMGQEVILRCVPISNHLYFYWYRQILGQKVEFLVSFYNNEISEKSEIFDDQFSVERPDGSNFTLKIRSTKLEDSAMYFCASTWGADFTNTEAFFGQGTRLTVV.